This TCR beta chain was sequenced in a study of blood T cells in healthy people across ages. This clonotype turned up a few times. The CDR3 length is 12 residues. Germline V gives CDR1 DFQATT, CDR2 SNEGSKA (reference sequence). V dropped 5 bases and J dropped 4 bases, with 9 bases sitting between them. A second PCR of roughly 6 to 12 cycles used a sample-barcoded 5' primer and a J-beta primer mix. From the 5' RACE reads, TCRdb called clonotypes with MiXCR, one entry per CDR3 protein. The sample contains around 1,100,000 distinct CDR3 sequences, about two fifths of which appear only once. The J gene is TRBJ1-5, the V gene TRBV20-1; D is unclear. This receptor was identified in a man between 18 and 35 years old in good health. The specimen was blood. The CDR3 DNA is TGCAGTGCTGCTAGATTTAATCAGCCCCAGCATTTT. It encodes CSAARFNQPQHF.